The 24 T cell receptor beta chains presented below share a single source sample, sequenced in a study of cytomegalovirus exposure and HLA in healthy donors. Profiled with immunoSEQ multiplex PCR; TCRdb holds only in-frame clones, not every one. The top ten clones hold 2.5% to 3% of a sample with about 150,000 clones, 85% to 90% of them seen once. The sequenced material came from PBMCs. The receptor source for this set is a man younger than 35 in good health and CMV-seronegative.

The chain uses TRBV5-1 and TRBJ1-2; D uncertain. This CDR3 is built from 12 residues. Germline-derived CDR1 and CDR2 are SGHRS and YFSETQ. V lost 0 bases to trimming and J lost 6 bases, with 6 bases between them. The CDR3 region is CASSLDRNGYTF. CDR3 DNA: TGCGCCAGCAGCTTGGACAGAAATGGCTACACCTTC.

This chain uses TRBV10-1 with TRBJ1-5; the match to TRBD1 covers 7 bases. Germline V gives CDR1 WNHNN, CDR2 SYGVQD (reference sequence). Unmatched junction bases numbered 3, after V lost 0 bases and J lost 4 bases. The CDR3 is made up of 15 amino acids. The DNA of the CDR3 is TGCGCCAGCAGTGAGTCGGGACAGTTAAATCAGCCCCAGCATTTT. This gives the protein CASSESGQLNQPQHF.

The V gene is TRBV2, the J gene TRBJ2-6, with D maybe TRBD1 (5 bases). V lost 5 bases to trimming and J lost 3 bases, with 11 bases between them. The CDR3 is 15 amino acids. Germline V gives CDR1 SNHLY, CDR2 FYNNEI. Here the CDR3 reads CASSPGFVGANVLTF. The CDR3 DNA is TGTGCCAGCAGTCCAGGGTTCGTTGGGGCCAACGTCCTGACTTTC.

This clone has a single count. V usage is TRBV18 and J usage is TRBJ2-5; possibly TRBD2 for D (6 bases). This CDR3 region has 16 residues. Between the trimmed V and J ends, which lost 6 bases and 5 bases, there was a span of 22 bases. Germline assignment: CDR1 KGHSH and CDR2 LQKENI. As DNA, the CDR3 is TGTGCCAGCTCCCCGTCTCTGCGGGGCTTGGGGGAGACCCAGTACTTC. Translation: CASSPSLRGLGETQYF.

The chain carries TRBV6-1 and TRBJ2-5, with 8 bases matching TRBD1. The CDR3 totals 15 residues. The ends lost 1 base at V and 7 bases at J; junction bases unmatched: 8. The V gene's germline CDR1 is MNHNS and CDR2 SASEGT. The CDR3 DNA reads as TGTGCCAGCAGTGAAGAACCAGGGGGCGCCGGGACCCAGTACTTC. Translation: CASSEEPGGAGTQYF.

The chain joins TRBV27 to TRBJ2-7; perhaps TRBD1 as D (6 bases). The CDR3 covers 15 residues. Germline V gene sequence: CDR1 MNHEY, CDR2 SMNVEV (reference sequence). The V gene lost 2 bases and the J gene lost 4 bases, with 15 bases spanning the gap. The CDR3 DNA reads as TGTGCCAGCAGTTTAACAGGGAGCGGTGCGTACGAGCAGTACGTC. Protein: CASSLTGSGAYEQYV.

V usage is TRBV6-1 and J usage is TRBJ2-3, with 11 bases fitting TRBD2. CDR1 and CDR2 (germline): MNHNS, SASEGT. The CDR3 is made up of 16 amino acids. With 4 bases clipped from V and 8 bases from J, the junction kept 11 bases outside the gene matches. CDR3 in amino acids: CASSGPLAGGGGTQYF. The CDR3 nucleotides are TGTGCCAGCAGTGGCCCTCTAGCGGGGGGAGGAGGTACGCAGTATTTT.

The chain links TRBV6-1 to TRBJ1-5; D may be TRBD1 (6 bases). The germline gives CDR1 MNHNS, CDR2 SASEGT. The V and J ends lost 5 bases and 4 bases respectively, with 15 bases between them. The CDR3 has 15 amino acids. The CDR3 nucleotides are TGTGCCAGCAGTAGGTGGAGGGGGGGGAATCAGCCCCAGCATTTT. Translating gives CASSRWRGGNQPQHF.

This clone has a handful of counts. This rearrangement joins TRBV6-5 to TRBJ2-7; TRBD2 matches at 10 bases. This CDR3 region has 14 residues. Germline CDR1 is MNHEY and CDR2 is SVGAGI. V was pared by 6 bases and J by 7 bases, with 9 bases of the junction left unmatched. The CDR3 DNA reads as TGTGCCAGCAGCCCGGGACTAGCGACGGGAGAGCAGTACTTC. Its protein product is CASSPGLATGEQYF.

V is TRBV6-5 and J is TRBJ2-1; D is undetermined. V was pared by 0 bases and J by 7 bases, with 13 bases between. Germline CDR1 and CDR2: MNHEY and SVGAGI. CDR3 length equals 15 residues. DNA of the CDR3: TGTGCCAGCAGTTACTCGCGTCCCCGGGTAAATGAGCAGTTCTTC. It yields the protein CASSYSRPRVNEQFF.

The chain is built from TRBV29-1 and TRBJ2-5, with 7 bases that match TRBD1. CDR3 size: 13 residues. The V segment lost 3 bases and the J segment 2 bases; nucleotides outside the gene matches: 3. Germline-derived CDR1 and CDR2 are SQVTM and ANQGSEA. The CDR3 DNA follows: TGCAGCGTTGATTCCAGGGGGCAAGAGACCCAGTACTTC. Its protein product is CSVDSRGQETQYF.

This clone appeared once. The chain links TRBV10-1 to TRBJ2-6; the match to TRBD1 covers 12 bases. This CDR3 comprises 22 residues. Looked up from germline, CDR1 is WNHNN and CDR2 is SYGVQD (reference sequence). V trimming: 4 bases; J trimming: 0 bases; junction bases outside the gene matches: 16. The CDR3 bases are TGCGCCAGCAGTGGGTCATCTTCCGGGACAGGGGGCCTACCCTCTGGGGCCAACGTCCTGACTTTC. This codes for CASSGSSSGTGGLPSGANVLTF.

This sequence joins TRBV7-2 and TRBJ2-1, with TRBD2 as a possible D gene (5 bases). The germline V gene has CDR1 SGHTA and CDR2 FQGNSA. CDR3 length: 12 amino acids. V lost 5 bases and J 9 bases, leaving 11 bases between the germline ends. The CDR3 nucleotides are TGTGCCAGCAGCACACGGGGTGGTGAGCAGTTCTTC. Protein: CASSTRGGEQFF.

This chain's CDR3 is CASSYVQGAGSPLHF. The CDR3 DNA sequence: TGTGCCAGCAGTTACGTGCAGGGGGCAGGATCACCCCTCCACTTT. V is TRBV6-6 and J is TRBJ1-6; 8 bases are a match to TRBD1. This CDR3 is 15 amino acids long. Germline assignment: CDR1 MNHNY and CDR2 SVGAGI (reference sequence). Unmatched junction bases numbered 7, after V lost 2 bases and J lost 10 bases.

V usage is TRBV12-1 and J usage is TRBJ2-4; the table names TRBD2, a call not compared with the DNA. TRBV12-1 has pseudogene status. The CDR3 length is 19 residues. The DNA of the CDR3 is TGTGCCAGCAGCCCTCGGGACGAGGCGGGGGCTGTAGCCAAAAACATTCAGTACTTC. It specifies CASSPRDEAGAVAKNIQYF.

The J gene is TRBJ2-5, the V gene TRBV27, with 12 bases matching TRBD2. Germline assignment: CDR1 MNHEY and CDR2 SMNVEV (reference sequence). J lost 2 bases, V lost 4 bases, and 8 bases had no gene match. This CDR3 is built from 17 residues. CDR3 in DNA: TGTGCCAGCAGTTCCCGGACTAGCGGGACCCTACAAGAGACCCAGTACTTC. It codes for CASSSRTSGTLQETQYF.

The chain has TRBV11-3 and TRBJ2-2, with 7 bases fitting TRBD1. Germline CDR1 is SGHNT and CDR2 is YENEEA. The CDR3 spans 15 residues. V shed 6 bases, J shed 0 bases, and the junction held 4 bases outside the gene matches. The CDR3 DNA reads TGTGCCAGCAGGCTGGGGACAGCGAACACCGGGGAGCTGTTTTTT. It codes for CASRLGTANTGELFF.

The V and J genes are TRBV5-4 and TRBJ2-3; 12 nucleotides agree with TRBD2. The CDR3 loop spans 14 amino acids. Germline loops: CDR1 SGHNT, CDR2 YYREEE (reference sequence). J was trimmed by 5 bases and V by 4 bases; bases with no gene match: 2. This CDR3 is CASSPGLAGDTQYF. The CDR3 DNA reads TGTGCCAGCAGCCCGGGACTAGCGGGAGATACGCAGTATTTT.

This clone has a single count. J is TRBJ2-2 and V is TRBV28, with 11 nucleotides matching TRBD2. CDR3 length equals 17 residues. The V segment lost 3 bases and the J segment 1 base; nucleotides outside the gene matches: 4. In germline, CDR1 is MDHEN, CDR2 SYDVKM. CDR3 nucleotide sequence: TGTGCCAGCAGTTTTAGCGGGGGGGCCCAGAACACCGGGGAGCTGTTTTTT. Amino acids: CASSFSGGAQNTGELFF.

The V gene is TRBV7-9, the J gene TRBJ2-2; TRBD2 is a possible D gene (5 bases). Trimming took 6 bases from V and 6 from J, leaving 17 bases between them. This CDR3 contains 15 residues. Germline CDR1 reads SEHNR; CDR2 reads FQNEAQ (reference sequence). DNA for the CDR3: TGTGCCAGCAGTGACAACCCGGGAATTTCCGGGGAGCTGTTTTTT. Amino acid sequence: CASSDNPGISGELFF.

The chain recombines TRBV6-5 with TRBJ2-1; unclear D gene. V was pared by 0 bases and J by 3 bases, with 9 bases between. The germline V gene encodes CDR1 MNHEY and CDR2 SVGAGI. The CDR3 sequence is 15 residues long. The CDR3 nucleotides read TGTGCCAGCAGTTACTCTAGCCCGCTCTACAATGAGCAGTTCTTC. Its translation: CASSYSSPLYNEQFF.

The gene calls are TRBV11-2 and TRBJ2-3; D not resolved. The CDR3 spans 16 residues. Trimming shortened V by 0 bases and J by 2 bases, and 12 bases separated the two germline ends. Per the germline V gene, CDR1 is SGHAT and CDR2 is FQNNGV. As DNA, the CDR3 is TGTGCCAGCAGCTTAGACTCTATCAAAATCACAGATACGCAGTATTTT. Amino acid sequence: CASSLDSIKITDTQYF. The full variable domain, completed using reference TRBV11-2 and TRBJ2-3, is EAGVAQSPRYKIIEKRQSVAFWCNPISGHATLYWYQQILGQGPKLLIQFQNNGVVDDSQLPKDRFSAERLKGVDSTLKIQPAKLEDSAVYLCASSLDSIKITDTQYFGPGTRLTVL.

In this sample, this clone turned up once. The CDR3 is CASSQDQEVLLHGYTF. The DNA of the CDR3 is TGTGCCAGCAGCCAAGATCAGGAGGTCTTGCTCCATGGCTACACCTTC. The chain couples TRBV4-2 to TRBJ1-2; D gene ambiguous. CDR1 is LGHNA and CDR2 is YNFKEQ in the germline V gene. The V end was cut by 0 bases, the J end by 6 bases, with 17 bases between. The CDR3 contains 16 residues.

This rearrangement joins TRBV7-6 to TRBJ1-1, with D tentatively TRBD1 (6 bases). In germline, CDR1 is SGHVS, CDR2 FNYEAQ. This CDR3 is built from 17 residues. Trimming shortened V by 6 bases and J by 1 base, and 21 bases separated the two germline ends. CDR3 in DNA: TGTGCCAGCAGTTCTACCGGCGGGGGCTTAGAGAACACTGAAGCTTTCTTT. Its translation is CASSSTGGGLENTEAFF.